What follows are 21 T cell receptor beta chains derived from one specimen sequenced in a study of blood T cell repertoires in COVID-19. Libraries were prepared by immunoSEQ multiplex PCR; TCRdb keeps only in-frame clonotypes and omits some of them. Of 250,000 to 300,000 clones in the sample, about four fifths were seen once. Sequenced sample: PBMCs or T cells enriched from blood (not recorded which). These receptors came from a man between 35 and 55 years old who had been exposed to COVID-19.

This chain joins TRBV30 and TRBJ2-3; TRBD2 matches 15 bases. Per germline, CDR1 GTSNPN and CDR2 SVGIG (reference sequence). The CDR3 totals 18 residues. With V trimmed by 7 bases and J by 0 bases, 11 bases remained unmatched. In DNA form, the CDR3 reads TGTGCCTTGCAGGCCGGACTAGCGGGAGGGCCTAGCACAGATACGCAGTATTTT. Its protein is CALQAGLAGGPSTDTQYF.

This chain's CDR3 is CASTGLAGVVGSDIQYF. Here the CDR3 DNA reads TGTGCCAGTACGGGACTAGCGGGAGTAGTCGGGTCAGACATTCAGTACTTC. The chain employs TRBV19 and TRBJ2-4, with TRBD2 matching over 14 bases. The germline CDR1 and CDR2 sequences are LNHDA and SQIVND (reference sequence). The CDR3 runs to 17 residues. V was pared by 7 bases and J by 8 bases, with 13 bases of the junction left unmatched. Based on the CDR3 plus reference TRBV19 and TRBJ2-4, the full variable domain is DGGITQSPKYLFRKEGQNVTLSCEQNLNHDAMYWYRQDPGQGLRLIYYSQIVNDFQKGDIAEGYSVSREKKESFPLTVTSAQKNPTAFYLCASTGLAGVVGSDIQYFGAGTRLSVL.

The rearrangement links TRBV18 to TRBJ2-7; TRBD1 is a possible D gene (5 bases). The V and J ends lost 3 bases and 5 bases respectively, with 11 bases between them. Germline V gives CDR1 KGHSH, CDR2 LQKENI. The CDR3 has 13 residues. CDR3 nucleotides: TGTGCCAGCTCACCCGGGTTCAGGGACGAGCAGTACTTC. Translated: CASSPGFRDEQYF.

The chain combines TRBV5-5 with TRBJ1-5; D is unresolved. CDR1 SGHKS and CDR2 YYEKEE come from the germline V gene (reference sequence). The CDR3 spans 14 residues. The V end lost 2 bases, the J end lost 10 bases, and 16 bases lay between the germline ends. The CDR3 coding sequence is TGTGCCAGCAGCTTCTACACTAACGAAACACCCCAGCATTTT. Encoded protein: CASSFYTNETPQHF. The variable domain in full, with the rest retrieved from reference TRBV5-5 and TRBJ1-5, is DAGVTQSPTHLIKTRGQQVTLRCSPISGHKSVSWYQQVLGQGPQFIFQYYEKEERGRGNFPDRFSARQFPNYSSELNVNALLLGDSALYLCASSFYTNETPQHFGDGTRLSIL.

This clone was picked up one time. This chain connects TRBV13 to TRBJ2-5, with D hard to call. CDR1 PRHDT and CDR2 FYEKMQ come from the germline V gene (reference sequence). The CDR3 length is 11 residues. With 5 bases removed from V and 5 bases from J, the gap between germline ends came to 6 bases. The CDR3 is CASSPLETQYF. In DNA form, the CDR3 reads TGTGCCAGCAGCCCGTTGGAGACCCAGTACTTC.

J is TRBJ2-7 and V is TRBV7-2; D unclear. In germline, CDR1 is SGHTA, CDR2 FQGNSA. The CDR3 length is 13 residues. V lost 2 bases and J 6 bases, leaving 11 bases between the germline ends. In DNA, the CDR3 is TGTGCCAGCAGCTTACACTTACAGACCGAGCAGTACTTC. It translates to CASSLHLQTEQYF.

This clone came up many times. V and J are TRBV7-3 and TRBJ2-3; TRBD2 matches at 13 bases. Germline trimming cut 2 bases from V and 5 bases from J; bases unmatched to any gene: 4. This CDR3 has 16 residues. Germline CDR1 reads SGHTA; CDR2 reads FQGTGA. Here the CDR3 DNA reads TGTGCCAGCAGCTTAGGACTAGCGGGAGTAGGAGATACGCAGTATTTT. This sequence encodes CASSLGLAGVGDTQYF.

The CDR3 DNA follows: TGTGCCACCAGCGGTGTCAACAGGGGACTCCCCTACGAGCAGTACTTC. It encodes CATSGVNRGLPYEQYF. The V and J genes are TRBV15 and TRBJ2-7, with D possibly matching TRBD1 (7 bases). This CDR3 comprises 16 residues. Trimming pared 5 bases from V and 2 bases from J, leaving 19 bases between. From germline, CDR1 is LNHNV and CDR2 YYDKDF (reference sequence). The entire variable domain, with the rest obtained from reference TRBV15 and TRBJ2-7, is as follows: DAMVIQNPRYQVTQFGKPVTLSCSQTLNHNVMYWYQQKSSQAPKLLFHYYDKDFNNEADTPDNFQSRRPNTSFCFLDIRSPGLGDTAMYLCATSGVNRGLPYEQYFGPGTRLTVT.

The V and J genes are TRBV15 and TRBJ1-5; TRBD1 aligns across 8 bases. Germline CDR1 reads LNHNV; CDR2 reads YYDKDF (reference sequence). V was pared by 3 bases and J by 0 bases, with 7 bases of the junction left unmatched. The CDR3 runs to 17 residues. CDR3 sequence reads: CATSRGNTGGSNQPQHF. CDR3 coding DNA: TGTGCCACCAGCAGGGGAAACACAGGGGGTAGCAATCAGCCCCAGCATTTT.

The V gene is TRBV7-8, the J gene TRBJ2-1; D uncertain. Trimming pared 0 bases from V and 5 bases from J, leaving 14 bases between. Germline values: CDR1 SGHVS, CDR2 FQNEAQ. The CDR3 contains 16 residues. In nucleotides, the CDR3 is TGTGCCAGCAGCTTAGCCGTGGCTGGCCCGAACAATGAGCAGTTCTTC. It specifies CASSLAVAGPNNEQFF.

Only a few counts were recorded for this clone. This chain links TRBV3-1 (or the pseudogene TRBV3-2) with TRBJ2-5; TRBD2 might be the D (6 bases). The V end was cut by 4 bases, the J end by 4 bases, with 13 bases between. Per germline, CDR1 LGHDT and CDR2 YNNKEL (reference sequence). The CDR3 has 14 amino acids. The CDR3 spells CASSPGTSRETQYF. The CDR3 DNA sequence: TGTGCCAGCAGCCCCGGGACTTCCCGAGAGACCCAGTACTTC.

The chain carries TRBV25-1 and TRBJ2-7; tentatively, D is TRBD2 (5 bases). This CDR3 is 14 amino acids long. With 1 base removed from V and 2 bases from J, the gap between germline ends came to 9 bases. The germline V gene has CDR1 MGHDK and CDR2 SYGVNS. This chain's CDR3 is CASSESDGAYEQYF. The CDR3 bases are TGTGCCAGCAGTGAATCGGACGGGGCCTACGAGCAGTACTTC.

The chain has TRBV6-5 and TRBJ2-7; 8 bases map to TRBD1. CDR1 is MNHEY, CDR2 SVGAGI, per germline. CDR3 length: 15 residues. V dropped 6 bases and J dropped 1; count of bases not matched to a gene: 8. CDR3 bases: TGTGCCAGCAGAAGCAGGGGGCTATTATCCTACGAGCAGTACTTC. It encodes CASRSRGLLSYEQYF.

V usage is TRBV25-1 and J usage is TRBJ2-3; 10 bases are a match to TRBD2. Trimming removed 1 base from V and 1 base from J; junction bases left unmatched: 8. The CDR3 runs 18 residues. CDR1 and CDR2 from the germline V gene are MGHDK and SYGVNS. The CDR3 region is CASSELSSGSSGTDTQYF. The CDR3, as DNA: TGTGCCAGCAGTGAATTGTCTAGCGGGAGTTCGGGCACAGATACGCAGTATTTT.

This clone appeared once. The chain is built from TRBV5-1 and TRBJ2-7; 9 bases line up with TRBD2. CDR1 is SGHRS and CDR2 is YFSETQ in the germline V gene. This CDR3 region has 15 residues. The junction had 7 bases not matched to a gene; V was cut back by 4 bases and J by 2 bases. Written as DNA, the CDR3 is TGCGCCAGCAGCCTGGGAGCGGGAGGACCCTACGAGCAGTACTTC. Translation: CASSLGAGGPYEQYF.

This chain uses TRBV1 with TRBJ2-1; no DNA check was done on the table's D call, TRBD2. TRBV1 is labeled a pseudogene. The length of the CDR3 is 15 residues. This chain's CDR3 is CTSSDTSGAYNEQFF. CDR3 DNA sequence: TGCACCAGCAGCGACACTAGCGGAGCCTACAATGAGCAGTTCTTC.

The V and J genes are TRBV6-5 and TRBJ1-2; D gene ambiguous. Trimming took 8 bases from V and 5 from J, leaving 15 bases between them. Germline CDR1 and CDR2: MNHEY and SVGAGI. This CDR3 has 13 residues. The CDR3 sequence is CASRGRSSYGYTF. The CDR3, as DNA: TGTGCCAGCCGAGGGCGGAGCTCGTATGGCTACACCTTC.

This clone was seen a few times. The chain carries TRBV6-5 and TRBJ1-6, with D tentatively TRBD1 (5 bases). In germline, CDR1 is MNHEY, CDR2 SVGAGI. The CDR3 loop spans 13 amino acids. V lost 6 bases, J lost 6 bases, and 9 bases lay in between. CDR3 coding DNA: TGTGCCAGCAGGCAGGGCCCTAATTCACCCCTCCACTTT. The encoded protein is CASRQGPNSPLHF.

The J gene is TRBJ1-3, the V gene TRBV11-2; no definite D call. Germline V gene lookup returns CDR1 SGHAT and CDR2 FQNNGV. V lost 2 bases and J 2 bases, leaving 10 bases between the germline ends. This CDR3 spans 15 amino acids. The chain's CDR3 is CASSLRGLTGNTIYF. The CDR3 coding sequence is TGTGCCAGCAGCTTACGGGGTCTGACTGGAAACACCATATATTTT. The variable domain in full, with the rest retrieved from reference TRBV11-2 and TRBJ1-3, is EAGVAQSPRYKIIEKRQSVAFWCNPISGHATLYWYQQILGQGPKLLIQFQNNGVVDDSQLPKDRFSAERLKGVDSTLKIQPAKLEDSAVYLCASSLRGLTGNTIYFGEGSWLTVV.

The rearrangement joins TRBV4-1 to TRBJ1-1; D ambiguous. V lost 0 bases and J 9 bases, leaving 8 bases between the germline ends. The CDR3 consists of 12 residues. The V gene's germline CDR1 is MGHRA and CDR2 YSYEKL. This CDR3 reads CASSQDLRKAFF. DNA of the CDR3: TGCGCCAGCAGCCAAGATTTGCGGAAAGCTTTCTTT.

The V gene is TRBV19, the J gene TRBJ1-2; D is unclear. The germline V and J ends were trimmed by 9 bases and 2 bases, with 13 bases remaining between them. Germline lookup yields CDR1 LNHDA and CDR2 SQIVND (reference sequence). The CDR3 extends over 13 amino acids. The chain's CDR3 is CASRVSSNYGYTF. DNA for the CDR3: TGTGCCAGCCGTGTGTCTTCGAACTATGGCTACACCTTC.